This T cell receptor (beta chain) was identified in a study of CXCR3-negative and CXCR3-positive naive CD8 T cells. Study-level findings and limits: Once cells were cryopreserved, CXCR3 expression went down partly, and most assays used fresh PBMCs.

Note on this clonotype: Its antigen remains unknown.

UMI-labeled TRB cDNA libraries were prepared by 5' RACE. After re-calling the 5' RACE reads, TCRdb lists one entry per CDR3 protein, DNA absent. The sample features over 70,000 distinct CDR3 sequences, with 0.95% to 1.4% in its top ten. The TCR comes from a human donor in good health. Some clones in this sample may be carry-over from other donors' samples. The sequencing sample was made of naive CXCR3- CD8+ T cells from blood. Subset given: CD45RO-CCR7+CD27+CD95- naive CD8+ T cells lacking CXCR3 (TNR3-).

The CDR3 protein is CAISSGGAEYEQYF. The V and J genes are TRBV10-3 and TRBJ2-7; TCRdb returns TRBD1, unconfirmable since there is no DNA. The CDR3 is 14 residues long. Germline V gene data show CDR1 as ENHRY and CDR2 as SYGVKD.